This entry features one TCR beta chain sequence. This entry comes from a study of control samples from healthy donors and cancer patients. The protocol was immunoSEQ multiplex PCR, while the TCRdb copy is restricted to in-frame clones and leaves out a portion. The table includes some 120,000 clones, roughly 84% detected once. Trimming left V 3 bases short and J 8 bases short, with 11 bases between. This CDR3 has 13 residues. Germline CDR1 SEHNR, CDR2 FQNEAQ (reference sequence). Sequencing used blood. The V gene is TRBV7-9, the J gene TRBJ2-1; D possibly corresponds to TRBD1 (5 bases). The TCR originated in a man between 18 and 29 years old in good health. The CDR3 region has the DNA TGTGCCAGCAGCTTCAGGGAAAACCATGAGCAGTTCTTC. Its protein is CASSFRENHEQFF.